Detailed here is one T cell receptor (beta chain). The sample belongs to a study of blood T cell repertoires in COVID-19. Background on the study: Acute-phase and convalescent COVID-19 samples originated in the United States, Italy and Spain. From T cells, B-cell-depleted T cells, or PBMCs came the material, which was cDNA or gDNA.

The CDR3 consists of 16 residues. V gave up 7 bases and J gave up 9 bases; unmatched junction bases: 18. CDR1 and CDR2 (germline): LNHDA, SQIVND (reference sequence). Study processing details: Amplification from reference gene primers served as the basis for estimated nucleated cell counts. The method was immunoSEQ multiplex PCR; TCRdb's version includes in-frame clones alone and lacks a portion of them. V, J and clone size are taken as reported in that table, and D and trimming were inferred from the DNA itself. The sample shows approximately 360,000 clones, 83% of them seen only once. V and J are TRBV19 and TRBJ2-1; 7 nucleotides line up with TRBD1. Sequenced material: PBMCs or T cells enriched from blood (not recorded which). This receptor was identified in a woman in her 50s who had recovered from COVID-19. The CDR3 reads CASTQGVTMSAVEQFF. CDR3 in DNA: TGTGCCAGTACCCAGGGGGTCACCATGTCCGCGGTTGAGCAGTTCTTC.